Sequencing of this T cell receptor (beta chain) was carried out in a study of cytomegalovirus exposure and HLA in healthy donors. Points from the study as a whole: In vitro checks showed that three CMV-associated chains really do target CMV antigens. It is likely that the observed cluster of highly shared sequence variants was a sequencing artifact.

V was pared by 3 bases and J by 6 bases, with 11 bases between. The CDR3 runs 13 residues. Per germline, CDR1 SGDLS and CDR2 YYNGEE. A multiplex PCR was run with 60 Vbeta primers and 13 Jbeta primers. Repertoires were generated with immunoSEQ multiplex PCR, while TCRdb's copy carries only in-frame clones and drops some. The sample has 150,000 or so clones, around four fifths seen once. Notes on this clone: Its cognate antigen is unknown.

The chain uses TRBV9 and TRBJ2-3, with no clear D. Sequenced: PBMCs. This sequence was found in a woman aged 40 to 50 in good health and CMV-seronegative. Here the CDR3 DNA reads TGTGCCAGCAGCGCTACGGTCCTGGATACGCAGTATTTT. This encodes CASSATVLDTQYF.